This T cell receptor beta chain was retrieved from a study of cytomegalovirus exposure and HLA in healthy donors. Study conclusions and caveats: Another analysis was done later, and it associated fewer than 20,000 TCR beta sequences with HLA alleles at 0.05 false discovery rate. Later genetic work tied a missense DCLRE1C variant to beta-chain V and J trimming.

The CDR3 is 15 residues long. The germline CDR1 and CDR2 sequences are MNHEY and SVGAGI. J was trimmed by 0 bases and V by 2 bases; bases with no gene match: 2. In the PCR, 60 Vbeta and 13 Jbeta primers were used. The method was immunoSEQ multiplex PCR; TCRdb's version includes in-frame clones alone and lacks a portion of them. This listing includes approximately 100,000 clones. Points on this clone: The target antigen is unknown.

The material sequenced was PBMCs. The sequence was collected from a man aged 45 to 65 in good health and CMV-seropositive. The J gene is TRBJ1-2, the V gene TRBV6-5; 8 nucleotides align to TRBD1. CDR3 nucleotide sequence: TGTGCCAGCAGTTACGGGACAGGCGCTAACTATGGCTACACCTTC. It yields the protein CASSYGTGANYGYTF.